The rows below give T cell receptor beta chains drawn from one sample of a study of control samples from healthy donors and cancer patients. Data came from immunoSEQ multiplex PCR; TCRdb stores just in-frame clones and leaves some out. The sample records approximately 44,000 clones, 70% being singletons. The sample comprised formalin-fixed, paraffin-embedded tissue. Receptors were obtained from a male donor with melanoma. Both conserved end residues are part of each CDR3. D genes are given only for firm matches. Size is omitted from some rows. Given values are once, few, many or a class for expanded clones.

j_gene | abundance | d_gene | v_gene | CDR3nt | CDR3aa
TRBJ1-3 | - | - | TRBV28 | TGTGCCAGCAGTGATCAGGGGATCTCTGGAAACACCATATATTTT | CASSDQGISGNTIYF
TRBJ2-1 | - | TRBD2 | TRBV2 | TGTGCCAGCAGTGCTGAGCGGGGCTCCTACAATGAGCAGTTCTTC | CASSAERGSYNEQFF
TRBJ2-1 | - | - | TRBV7-9 | TGTGCCAGCAGCTTAGAACGGTGGCAGTTCTTC | CASSLERWQFF
TRBJ2-2 | few | TRBD2 | TRBV10-3 | TGTGCCATCAGGGTCGGGACTGCGCTGAGCGGGAGCGGGGAGCTGTTTTTT | CAIRVGTALSGSGELFF
TRBJ2-5 | - | - | TRBV6-5 | TGTGCCAGCAGTTACGTATCCACCGGAGAGACCCAGTACTTC | CASSYVSTGETQYF
TRBJ2-1 | - | TRBD2 | TRBV7-3 | TGTGCCAGCAGCTTTGCTCCGGGAGGAGGGAATGAGCAGTTCTTC | CASSFAPGGGNEQFF
TRBJ2-7 | - | - | TRBV6-5 | TGTGCCAGCAGTCTAGCGCCCTCCCCCTACGAGCAGTACTTC | CASSLAPSPYEQYF
TRBJ2-1 | - | - | TRBV6-4 | TGTGCCAGCAGTCCGACAGGCAGCTCCTACAATGAGCAGTTCTTC | CASSPTGSSYNEQFF
TRBJ2-7 | few | - | TRBV28 | TGTGCCAGCAGTTTGGGAGCGGCCATCTACGAGCAGTACTTC | CASSLGAAIYEQYF
TRBJ2-1 | - | - | TRBV12-5 | TGTGCTAGTGGTTTGGCCACAGGGAGTGAGCAGTTCTTC | CASGLATGSEQFF
TRBJ2-3 | - | - | TRBV2 | TGTGCCAGCACAACCGCCGGGACTACGCAGTATTTT | CASTTAGTTQYF
TRBJ1-2 | - | - | TRBV9 | TGTGCCAGCAGCGTTGGGGGACTTTCTAACTATGGCTACACCTTC | CASSVGGLSNYGYTF
TRBJ1-6 | - | - | TRBV2 | TGTGCCAGCTCGATCGCGATGAATTCACCCCTCCACTTT | CASSIAMNSPLHF
TRBJ2-5 | - | - | TRBV16 | TGTGCCAGCAGCAGAAGTAACGGTGGGAGAGAGACCCAGTACTTC | CASSRSNGGRETQYF